The rows below give T cell receptor beta chains drawn from one sample of a study of blood T cell repertoires in COVID-19. Produced via immunoSEQ multiplex PCR; TCRdb's table is partial and in-frame only. This sample has under 300,000 clones, with more than 65% found just once. The sample was peripheral blood. The receptor set was obtained from a middle-aged man who had recovered from COVID-19. Each CDR3 is given with its conserved first and last residue. Fields, in order: V gene, J gene, D gene, clone size, CDR3 protein, CDR3 DNA. A D gene is named only where the DNA matches it firmly. Only some rows state a clone size, as once, few, many or a class for expanded clones.

TRBV6-2/TRBV6-3,TRBJ1-1,TRBD1,NA,CASSTSRDRGRAFF,TGTGCCAGCAGCACATCAAGGGACAGGGGAAGGGCTTTCTTT
TRBV13,TRBJ2-7,TRBD1,NA,CASSPGQMISYEQYF,TGTGCCAGCAGCCCGGGACAGATGATTTCCTACGAGCAGTACTTC
TRBV6-2/TRBV6-3,TRBJ2-5,TRBD1,NA,CASSSGQGLTQYF,TGTGCCAGCAGTTCGGGACAGGGGTTAACCCAGTACTTC
TRBV10-3,TRBJ2-1,TRBD2,once,CAISPSGFSYNEQFF,TGTGCCATCAGCCCTAGCGGATTCTCCTACAATGAGCAGTTCTTC
TRBV10-3,TRBJ1-1,NA,NA,CAIRLTGNTEAFF,TGTGCCATCAGACTGACAGGGAACACTGAAGCTTTCTTT
TRBV2,TRBJ2-3,TRBD1,NA,CASSGQGPDTQYF,TGTGCCAGCTCGGGACAGGGTCCAGATACGCAGTATTTT
TRBV5-5,TRBJ1-5,TRBD1,NA,CASSLIGAGGAFSNQPQHF,TGTGCCAGCAGCTTAATCGGTGCAGGGGGAGCTTTCAGCAATCAGCCCCAGCATTTT
TRBV2,TRBJ1-2,NA,few,CAPREGNGYTF,TGTGCCCCCAGGGAGGGGAATGGCTACACCTTC
TRBV6-1,TRBJ1-1,TRBD1,NA,CASSEDRGFREAFF,TGTGCCAGCAGTGAGGACAGGGGATTTCGCGAAGCTTTCTTT
TRBV19,TRBJ1-2,NA,NA,CASSITWGRDTNYGYTF,TGTGCCAGTAGTATAACATGGGGAAGGGACACAAACTATGGCTACACCTTC
TRBV5-1,TRBJ2-3,NA,NA,CASFQGSSSTDTQYF,TGCGCCAGCTTCCAGGGGAGCTCTAGCACAGATACGCAGTATTTT
TRBV3-1/TRBV3-2,TRBJ2-1,TRBD1,NA,CASSQEFRWDRGPTISYNEQFF,TGTGCCAGCAGCCAAGAGTTTAGATGGGACAGGGGGCCTACTATCTCCTACAATGAGCAGTTCTTC
TRBV6-4,TRBJ2-1,TRBD2,NA,CASSDETSGGNEQFF,TGTGCCAGCAGTGACGAGACTAGCGGGGGCAATGAGCAGTTCTTC